This entry lists 8 T cell receptor beta chains sequenced from one sample in a study of T cell responses to AZD1222 COVID-19 vaccine. Produced via immunoSEQ multiplex PCR; TCRdb's table is partial and in-frame only. The sample shows 100,000 to 150,000 clones, more than 70% of them seen only once. This specimen consisted of peripheral blood, obtained on day 0 of AZD1222 vaccination. These receptors were obtained from an adult in good health.

This clone was seen more than once but under ten times. The rearrangement joins TRBV5-1 to TRBJ2-2, with TRBD2 matching 11 bases. J gave up 5 bases and V 0 bases, and 3 bases lay outside the gene matches. The CDR3 totals 16 residues. The germline V gene encodes CDR1 SGHRS and CDR2 YFSETQ. CDR3 amino acids: CASSLVLAGGTGELFF. In DNA form, the CDR3 reads TGCGCCAGCAGCTTGGTTCTAGCGGGAGGTACCGGGGAGCTGTTTTTT.

This chain connects TRBV6-2 or TRBV6-3 to TRBJ1-3; no definite D call. Trimming shortened V by 8 bases and J by 0 bases, and 14 bases separated the two germline ends. This CDR3 region has 15 residues. Germline V gene sequence: CDR1 MNHEY, CDR2 SVGEGT. As DNA, the CDR3 is TGTGCCAGCGGCCATACCGGTTCCTCTGGAAACACCATATATTTT. It translates to CASGHTGSSGNTIYF.

The chain carries TRBV5-6 and TRBJ2-1; 8 nucleotides align to TRBD2. The CDR3 extends over 15 amino acids. V was clipped by 6 bases and J by 3 bases; unmatched bases: 8. Germline V gene lookup returns CDR1 SGHDT and CDR2 YYEEEE. In DNA, the CDR3 is TGTGCCAGCACCCCCACGGGGGGGGTCTACAATGAGCAGTTCTTC. Residues: CASTPTGGVYNEQFF.

The V and J genes are TRBV27 and TRBJ2-1; 11 bases map to TRBD2. The CDR3 is made up of 16 amino acids. Germline V CDR1 and CDR2: MNHEY, SMNVEV (reference sequence). J was trimmed by 8 bases and V by 4 bases; bases with no gene match: 10. CDR3 region: CASSSSLAGEMDEQFF. DNA of the CDR3: TGTGCCAGCAGTTCCTCACTAGCGGGAGAGATGGATGAGCAGTTCTTC.

The V and J genes are TRBV5-1 and TRBJ2-3; a weak D match, TRBD1 (6 bases). This CDR3 spans 14 amino acids. Germline CDR1 and CDR2: SGHRS and YFSETQ. Between the trimmed V and J ends, which lost 2 bases and 1 base, there was a span of 8 bases. The CDR3 DNA reads TGCGCCAGCAGCTTCCGACAGGGCACAGATACGCAGTATTTT. It encodes CASSFRQGTDTQYF.

This rearrangement joins TRBV5-5 to TRBJ1-1; D is uncertain. From germline, CDR1 is SGHKS and CDR2 YYEKEE (reference sequence). The V gene lost 3 bases and the J gene lost 0 bases, with 9 bases spanning the gap. The CDR3 contains 14 residues. The DNA of the CDR3 is TGTGCCAGCAGCTCGCCTCCCCTGAACACTGAAGCTTTCTTT. This sequence encodes CASSSPPLNTEAFF.

This chain uses TRBV6-5 with TRBJ2-7, with D perhaps being TRBD1 or TRBD2 (6 bases each). The germline CDR1 and CDR2 sequences are MNHEY and SVGAGI. The germline V and J ends were trimmed by 6 bases and 3 bases, with 9 bases remaining between them. This CDR3 is built from 12 residues. The CDR3 sequence is CASRGGDYEQYF. In DNA form, the CDR3 reads TGTGCCAGCAGGGGGGGCGACTACGAGCAGTACTTC.

This rearrangement joins TRBV5-1 to TRBJ2-2; 9 bases fit TRBD2. V lost 0 bases, J lost 4 bases, and 7 bases stayed unmatched. Germline lookup yields CDR1 SGHRS and CDR2 YFSETQ. This CDR3 is built from 17 residues. CDR3 nucleotides: TGCGCCAGCAGCTTGGGTGGTAGCGGGAGCCTCACCGGGGAGCTGTTTTTT. Its protein is CASSLGGSGSLTGELFF.